This TCR beta chain was sequenced for a study of blood T cell repertoires in COVID-19. For the study at large: Both acute and convalescent COVID-19 samples were obtained from the United States, Italy and Spain.

Per the germline V gene, CDR1 is SGHKS and CDR2 is YYEKEE (reference sequence). V was shortened by 0 bases and J by 1 base, with 8 bases between the two germline ends. The CDR3 is 14 residues long. Libraries were prepared by immunoSEQ multiplex PCR; TCRdb keeps only in-frame clonotypes and omits some of them. The sample has around 340,000 clones; more than 70% are singletons. The sequenced material came from peripheral blood. This sequence originates from a man aged 25 to 40 with active or convalescent COVID-19. This chain connects TRBV5-5 to TRBJ2-7; D is perhaps TRBD1 (5 bases). In DNA form, the CDR3 reads TGTGCCAGCAGCTTGGTGGCAGGGTCCTACGAGCAGTACTTC. It encodes CASSLVAGSYEQYF.